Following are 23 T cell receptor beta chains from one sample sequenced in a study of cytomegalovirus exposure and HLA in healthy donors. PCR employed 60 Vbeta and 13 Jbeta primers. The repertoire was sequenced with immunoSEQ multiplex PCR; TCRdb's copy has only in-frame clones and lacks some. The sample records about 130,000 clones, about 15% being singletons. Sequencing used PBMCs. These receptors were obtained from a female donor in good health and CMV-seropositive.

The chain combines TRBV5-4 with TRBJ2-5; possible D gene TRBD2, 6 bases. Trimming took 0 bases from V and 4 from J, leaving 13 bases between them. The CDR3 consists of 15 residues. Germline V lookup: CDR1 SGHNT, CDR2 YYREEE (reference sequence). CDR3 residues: CASSLAAGPGETQYF. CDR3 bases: TGTGCCAGCAGCTTGGCAGCGGGTCCTGGAGAGACCCAGTACTTC.

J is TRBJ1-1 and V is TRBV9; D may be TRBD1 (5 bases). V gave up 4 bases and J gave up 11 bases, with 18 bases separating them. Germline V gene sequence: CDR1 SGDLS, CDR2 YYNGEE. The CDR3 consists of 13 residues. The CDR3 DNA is TGTGCCAGCAGCACAGCGGCGGGGGGAGGGGCTTTCTTT. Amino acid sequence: CASSTAAGGGAFF.

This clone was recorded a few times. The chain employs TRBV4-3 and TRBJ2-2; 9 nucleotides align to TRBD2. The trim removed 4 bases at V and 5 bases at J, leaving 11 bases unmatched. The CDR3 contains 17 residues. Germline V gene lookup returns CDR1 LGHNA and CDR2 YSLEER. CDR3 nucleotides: TGCGCCAGCAGCCCCATGACTAGCGGTCCGGGGACCGGGGAGCTGTTTTTT. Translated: CASSPMTSGPGTGELFF.

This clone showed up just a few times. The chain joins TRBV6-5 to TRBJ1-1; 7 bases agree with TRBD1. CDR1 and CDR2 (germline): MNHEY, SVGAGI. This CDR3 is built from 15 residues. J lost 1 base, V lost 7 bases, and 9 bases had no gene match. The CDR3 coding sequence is TGTGCCAGCACTCGACAGGGAATGAGGAACACTGAAGCTTTCTTT. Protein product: CASTRQGMRNTEAFF.

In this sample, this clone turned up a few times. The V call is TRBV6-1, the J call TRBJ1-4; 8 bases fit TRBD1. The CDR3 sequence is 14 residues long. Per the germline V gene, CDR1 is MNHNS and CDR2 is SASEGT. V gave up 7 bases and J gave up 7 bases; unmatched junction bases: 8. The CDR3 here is CASNLDRVSEKLFF. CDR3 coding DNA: TGTGCCAGCAACCTGGACAGGGTCAGTGAAAAACTGTTTTTT.

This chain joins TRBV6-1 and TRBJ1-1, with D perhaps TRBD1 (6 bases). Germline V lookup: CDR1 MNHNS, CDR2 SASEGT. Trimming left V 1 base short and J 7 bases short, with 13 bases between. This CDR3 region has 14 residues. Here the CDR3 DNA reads TGTGCCAGCAGTGAAGTAGGGACACCGAATGAAGCTTTCTTT. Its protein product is CASSEVGTPNEAFF.

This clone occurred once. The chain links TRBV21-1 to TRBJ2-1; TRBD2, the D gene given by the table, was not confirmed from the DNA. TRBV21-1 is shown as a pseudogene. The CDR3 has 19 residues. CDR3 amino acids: CASSKSGLAELPNYNEQFF. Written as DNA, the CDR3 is TGTGCCAGCAGCAAAAGCGGGCTAGCGGAACTTCCAAACTACAATGAGCAGTTCTTC.

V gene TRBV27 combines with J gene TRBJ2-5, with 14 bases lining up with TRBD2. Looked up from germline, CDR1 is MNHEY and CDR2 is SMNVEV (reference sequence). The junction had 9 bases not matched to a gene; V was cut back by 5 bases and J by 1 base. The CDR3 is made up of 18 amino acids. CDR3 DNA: TGTGCCAGCAGTCTGACTAGCGGGAGGGCCCGGCCCCAAGAGACCCAGTACTTC. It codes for CASSLTSGRARPQETQYF.

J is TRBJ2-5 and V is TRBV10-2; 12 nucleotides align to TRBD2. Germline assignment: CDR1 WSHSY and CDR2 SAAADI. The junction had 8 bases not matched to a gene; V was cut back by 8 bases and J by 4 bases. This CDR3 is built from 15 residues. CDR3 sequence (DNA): TGCGCCAGCGGAGAAACTAGCGGGGGGCCAGAGACCCAGTACTTC. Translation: CASGETSGGPETQYF.

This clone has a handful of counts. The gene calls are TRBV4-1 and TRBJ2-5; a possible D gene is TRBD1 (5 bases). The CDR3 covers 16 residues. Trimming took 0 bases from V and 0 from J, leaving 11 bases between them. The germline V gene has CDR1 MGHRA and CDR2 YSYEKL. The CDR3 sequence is CASSQDGRTHQETQYF. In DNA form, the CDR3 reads TGCGCCAGCAGCCAAGATGGCAGGACACACCAAGAGACCCAGTACTTC.

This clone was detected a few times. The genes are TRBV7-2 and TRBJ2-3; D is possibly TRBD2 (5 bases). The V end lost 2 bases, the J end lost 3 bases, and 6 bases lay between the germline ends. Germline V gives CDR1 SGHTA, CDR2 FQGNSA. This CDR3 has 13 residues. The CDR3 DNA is TGTGCCAGCAGCTTACCGGGAACAGATACGCAGTATTTT. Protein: CASSLPGTDTQYF.

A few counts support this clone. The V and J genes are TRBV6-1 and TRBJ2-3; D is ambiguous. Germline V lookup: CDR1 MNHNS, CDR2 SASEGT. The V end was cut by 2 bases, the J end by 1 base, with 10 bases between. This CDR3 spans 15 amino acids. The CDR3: CASSEYPTRTDTQYF. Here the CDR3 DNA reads TGTGCCAGCAGTGAATATCCGACTCGCACAGATACGCAGTATTTT.

The CDR3 here is CASSEARAPAYGYTF. The CDR3 nucleotides read TGTGCCAGCAGTGAAGCGAGGGCTCCGGCCTATGGCTACACCTTC. The J gene is TRBJ1-2, the V gene TRBV2; D ambiguous. Germline-derived CDR1 and CDR2 are SNHLY and FYNNEI. The CDR3 runs 15 residues. V was trimmed by 0 bases and J by 4 bases, leaving 12 bases between them.

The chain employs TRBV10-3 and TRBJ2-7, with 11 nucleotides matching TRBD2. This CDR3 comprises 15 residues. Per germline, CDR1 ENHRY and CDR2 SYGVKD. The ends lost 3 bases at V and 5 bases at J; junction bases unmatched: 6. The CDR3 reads CAISDGTSGSHEQYF. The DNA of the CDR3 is TGTGCCATCAGTGATGGGACTAGCGGTTCTCACGAGCAGTACTTC.

In DNA, the CDR3 is TGTGCCAGCAGTCCAGGACAGGGGCAGCCCCAGCATTTT. Protein product: CASSPGQGQPQHF. The rearrangement uses TRBV6-6 and TRBJ1-5; TRBD1 aligns across 9 bases. This CDR3 is built from 13 residues. CDR1 and CDR2 from the germline V gene are MNHNY and SVGAGI (reference sequence). V was pared by 5 bases and J by 7 bases, with 3 bases of the junction left unmatched.

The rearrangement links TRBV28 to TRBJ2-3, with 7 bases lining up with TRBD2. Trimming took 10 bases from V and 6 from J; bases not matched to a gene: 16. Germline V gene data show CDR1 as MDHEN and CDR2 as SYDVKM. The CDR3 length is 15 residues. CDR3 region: CATTRDYRSVDTQYF. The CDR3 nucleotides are TGTGCCACTACACGGGACTACCGGTCCGTTGATACGCAGTATTTT. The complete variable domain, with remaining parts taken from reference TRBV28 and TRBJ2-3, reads DVKVTQSSRYLVKRTGEKVFLECVQDMDHENMFWYRQDPGLGLRLIYFSYDVKMKEKGDIPEGYSVSREKKERFSLILESASTNQTSMYLCATTRDYRSVDTQYFGPGTRLTVL.

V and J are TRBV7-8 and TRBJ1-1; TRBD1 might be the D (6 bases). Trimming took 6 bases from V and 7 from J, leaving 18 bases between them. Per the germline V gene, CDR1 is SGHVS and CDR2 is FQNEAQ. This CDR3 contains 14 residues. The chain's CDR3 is CASRPTITGIEAFF. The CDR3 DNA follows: TGTGCCAGCAGGCCTACCATTACAGGGATTGAAGCTTTCTTT.

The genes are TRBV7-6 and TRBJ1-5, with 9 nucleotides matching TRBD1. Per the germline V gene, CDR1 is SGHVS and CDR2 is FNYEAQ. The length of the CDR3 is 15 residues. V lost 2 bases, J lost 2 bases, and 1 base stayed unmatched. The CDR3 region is CASSLRTGGNQPQHF. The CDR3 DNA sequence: TGTGCCAGCAGCTTACGGACAGGGGGCAATCAGCCCCAGCATTTT.

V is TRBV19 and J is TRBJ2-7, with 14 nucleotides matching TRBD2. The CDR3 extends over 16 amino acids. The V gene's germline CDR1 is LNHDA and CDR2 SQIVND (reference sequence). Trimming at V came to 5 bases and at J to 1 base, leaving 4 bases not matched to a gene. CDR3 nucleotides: TGTGCCAGTAGTCACCGACTAGCGGGAGGGTCCTACGAGCAGTACTTC. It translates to CASSHRLAGGSYEQYF.

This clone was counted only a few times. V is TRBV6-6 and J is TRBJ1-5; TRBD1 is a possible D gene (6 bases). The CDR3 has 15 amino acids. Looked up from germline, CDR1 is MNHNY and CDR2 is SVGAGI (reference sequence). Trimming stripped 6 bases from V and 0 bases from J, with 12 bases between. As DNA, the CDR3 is TGTGCCAGCAGCCAGGGACATCCTAGCAATCAGCCCCAGCATTTT. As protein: CASSQGHPSNQPQHF.

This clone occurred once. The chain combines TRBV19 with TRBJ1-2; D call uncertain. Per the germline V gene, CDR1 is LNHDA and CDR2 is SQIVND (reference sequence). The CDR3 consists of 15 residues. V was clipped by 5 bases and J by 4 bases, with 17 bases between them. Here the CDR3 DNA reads TGTGCCAGTAGTGGCGCGATCGGGAGCTTCTATGGCTACACCTTC. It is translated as CASSGAIGSFYGYTF.

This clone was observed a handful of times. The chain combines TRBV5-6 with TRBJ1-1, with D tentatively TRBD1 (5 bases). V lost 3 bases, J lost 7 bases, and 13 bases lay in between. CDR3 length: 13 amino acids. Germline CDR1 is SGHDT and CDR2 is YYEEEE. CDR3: CASSSGWGGEAFF. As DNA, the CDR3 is TGTGCCAGCAGCTCTGGTTGGGGGGGTGAAGCTTTCTTT.

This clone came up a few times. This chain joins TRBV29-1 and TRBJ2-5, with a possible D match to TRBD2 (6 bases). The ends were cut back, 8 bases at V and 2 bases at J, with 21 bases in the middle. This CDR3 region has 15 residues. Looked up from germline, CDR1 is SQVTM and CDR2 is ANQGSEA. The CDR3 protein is CSTSRLAIQQETQYF. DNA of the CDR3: TGCAGCACTTCCCGCCTAGCGATTCAACAAGAGACCCAGTACTTC.